Shown below are 9 T cell receptor beta chains from a single sample sequenced in a study of blood T cells in healthy people across ages. Primed by a sample-barcoded 5' primer and a J-beta primer mix, a second PCR proceeded for about 7 to 12 cycles. TCRdb processed the 5' RACE reads anew with MiXCR; each CDR3 protein has one entry. The data contain about 970,000 distinct CDR3 sequences, roughly 47% of them seen just once; the ten biggest clones take up about a fifth. Sequenced sample: blood. The source of these receptors is a woman aged 60-70 years in good health.

There are a few counts of this clonotype. The CDR3 spells CASSSWTSGTEQYF. CDR3 coding DNA: TGTGCCAGCAGCTCCTGGACTAGCGGGACCGAGCAGTACTTC. The chain employs TRBV7-9 and TRBJ2-7; 12 bases map to TRBD2. Losses at the gene ends were 4 bases for V and 6 bases for J; bases not matched to a gene: 4. The CDR3 is 14 residues long. Germline assignment: CDR1 SEHNR and CDR2 FQNEAQ (reference sequence).

In its sample, this clonotype was seen once. The V and J genes are TRBV10-3 and TRBJ2-3; D gene unclear. The V end was cut by 10 bases, the J end by 6 bases, with 14 bases between. Per germline, CDR1 ENHRY and CDR2 SYGVKD. The length of the CDR3 is 12 residues. CDR3 region: CATRAMTDTQYF. The CDR3 DNA follows: TGTGCCACCCGCGCTATGACGGATACGCAGTATTTT.

J is TRBJ1-1 and V is TRBV5-1, with D uncertain. The germline CDR1 and CDR2 sequences are SGHRS and YFSETQ. V shed 3 bases and J shed 4 bases, with 16 bases lying between them. The CDR3 extends over 15 amino acids. The CDR3 region has the DNA TGCGCCAGCAGCTCGGAATCCCGGGCCTTCACTGAAGCTTTCTTT. Translated: CASSSESRAFTEAFF.

In its sample, this clonotype was seen a few times. The chain couples TRBV28 to TRBJ2-5; TRBD1 is a possible D gene (6 bases). Trimming shortened V by 1 base and J by 1 base, and 13 bases separated the two germline ends. The length of the CDR3 is 16 residues. Germline CDR1 and CDR2: MDHEN and SYDVKM. The CDR3 here is CASSLSPGQTQETQYF. CDR3 DNA sequence: TGTGCCAGCAGTTTATCCCCTGGACAGACCCAAGAGACCCAGTACTTC.

The chain links TRBV20-1 to TRBJ2-5, with D hard to call. The CDR3 contains 12 residues. CDR1 is DFQATT, CDR2 SNEGSKA, per germline (reference sequence). Trimming removed 1 base from V and 5 bases from J, with 8 bases in between. This chain's CDR3 is CSARGVSETQYF. The CDR3 nucleotides read TGCAGTGCTAGAGGGGTCTCGGAGACCCAGTACTTC.

This clonotype occurred a few times. The V and J genes are TRBV7-2 and TRBJ2-1; 9 nucleotides align to TRBD2. This CDR3 spans 15 amino acids. Germline CDR1 and CDR2: SGHTA and FQGNSA. V lost 3 bases, J lost 7 bases, and 7 bases stayed unmatched. CDR3 region: CASSLGTSRLNEQFF. DNA of the CDR3: TGTGCCAGCAGCTTGGGGACTAGCAGGCTTAATGAGCAGTTCTTC. The whole variable domain, filled in from reference TRBV7-2 and TRBJ2-1, reads GAGVSQSPSNKVTEKGKDVELRCDPISGHTALYWYRQSLGQGLEFLIYFQGNSAPDKSGLPSDRFSAERTGGSVSTLTIQRTQQEDSAVYLCASSLGTSRLNEQFFGPGTRLTVL.

CDR3 in DNA: TGCAGTGCTAGAGTGGGGGTAAGAAATGAGCAGTTCTTC. It encodes CSARVGVRNEQFF. This sequence joins TRBV20-1 and TRBJ2-1; D is possibly TRBD1 or TRBD2 (5 bases each). Looked up from germline, CDR1 is DFQATT and CDR2 is SNEGSKA (reference sequence). The CDR3 is 13 amino acids. The V and J ends lost 1 base and 7 bases respectively, with 11 bases between them.

This rearrangement joins TRBV29-1 to TRBJ2-5; TRBD2 might be the D (6 bases). V was trimmed by 6 bases and J by 0 bases, leaving 17 bases between them. Per the germline V gene, CDR1 is SQVTM and CDR2 is ANQGSEA. The CDR3 is 15 amino acids. In DNA form, the CDR3 reads TGCAGCGTGACCGCGGGGACGTCTTACCAAGAGACCCAGTACTTC. Translation: CSVTAGTSYQETQYF.

V usage is TRBV20-1 and J usage is TRBJ2-5, with TRBD2 matching over 8 bases. TRBJ2-7 explains the end of the DNA better; the J call may be wrong. This CDR3 spans 15 amino acids. Germline V gene lookup returns CDR1 DFQATT and CDR2 SNEGSKA (reference sequence). CDR3 amino acids: CSARDAGRASGEQYF. Here the CDR3 DNA reads TGCAGTGCTAGAGACGCCGGGAGGGCCTCTGGCGAGCAGTACTTC.